The 15 T cell receptor beta chains in this list originate from one sample, sequenced in a study of control samples from healthy donors and cancer patients. Sequencing was performed with immunoSEQ multiplex PCR; in TCRdb, only in-frame clones are kept and a portion is missing. The sample lists some 130,000 clones, about 95% occurring once. The source material was blood. These receptors all stem from a man aged 25-45 years in good health.

The rearrangement uses TRBV7-2 and TRBJ2-2; D not resolved. This CDR3 contains 14 residues. Germline V gene sequence: CDR1 SGHTA, CDR2 FQGNSA. Trimming took 2 bases from V and 3 from J, leaving 7 bases between them. CDR3 protein: CASSLFKYTGELFF. The CDR3 region has the DNA TGTGCCAGCAGCTTATTCAAGTACACCGGGGAGCTGTTTTTT.

This clone was seen a single time. The gene calls are TRBV27 and TRBJ2-7; TRBD1 agrees at 9 bases. CDR3 length: 16 residues. Germline V gene sequence: CDR1 MNHEY, CDR2 SMNVEV (reference sequence). The V and J ends lost 3 bases and 3 bases, in that order; junction bases with no gene match: 9. CDR3 sequence: CASSFGNPGQGYEQYF. In DNA, the CDR3 is TGTGCCAGCAGTTTTGGCAATCCGGGACAGGGCTACGAGCAGTACTTC.

The chain links TRBV6-2 or TRBV6-3 to TRBJ1-2; D is unresolved. There are 12 residues in the CDR3. V was shortened by 6 bases and J by 8 bases, with 13 bases between the two germline ends. Per the germline V gene, CDR1 is MNHEY and CDR2 is SVGEGT. The CDR3 DNA reads as TGTGCCAGCAGCGATCCACCCCGGGGCTACACCTTC. It translates to CASSDPPRGYTF.

The chain couples TRBV18 to TRBJ2-3; TRBD2 might be the D (5 bases). The CDR3 has 15 amino acids. V was shortened by 2 bases and J by 2 bases, with 11 bases between the two germline ends. Looked up from germline, CDR1 is KGHSH and CDR2 is LQKENI. The CDR3 region is CASSPFDRDTDTQYF. CDR3 nucleotide sequence: TGTGCCAGCTCACCATTCGACCGGGACACAGATACGCAGTATTTT.

The chain is built from TRBV19 and TRBJ1-6; TRBD1 matches 7 bases. Germline loops: CDR1 LNHDA, CDR2 SQIVND (reference sequence). The V segment lost 8 bases and the J segment 10 bases; nucleotides outside the gene matches: 2. There are 11 residues in the CDR3. The DNA for the CDR3 is TGTGCCAGTGGGACAGACTCACCCCTCCACTTT. Translation: CASGTDSPLHF.

V is TRBV14 and J is TRBJ1-1, with no clear D. Germline V gene data show CDR1 as SGHDN and CDR2 as FVKESK. The V end lost 0 bases, the J end lost 1 base, and 9 bases lay between the germline ends. The CDR3 extends over 15 amino acids. CDR3 sequence: CASSQEYSANTEAFF. The CDR3 DNA reads TGTGCCAGCAGCCAAGAGTACTCAGCGAACACTGAAGCTTTCTTT.

J is TRBJ2-5 and V is TRBV5-5; D unresolved. Trimming pared 2 bases from V and 0 bases from J, leaving 5 bases between. CDR3 length: 13 residues. Germline V gene data show CDR1 as SGHKS and CDR2 as YYEKEE (reference sequence). As DNA, the CDR3 is TGTGCCAGCAGCTTTTGGCACCAAGAGACCCAGTACTTC. Translated, it gives CASSFWHQETQYF. Full variable domain (remainder filled in from reference TRBV5-5 and TRBJ2-5): DAGVTQSPTHLIKTRGQQVTLRCSPISGHKSVSWYQQVLGQGPQFIFQYYEKEERGRGNFPDRFSARQFPNYSSELNVNALLLGDSALYLCASSFWHQETQYFGPGTRLLVL.

V gene TRBV5-1 combines with J gene TRBJ1-1; D is unclear. There are 14 residues in the CDR3. Per germline, CDR1 SGHRS and CDR2 YFSETQ. V was clipped by 2 bases and J by 1 base, with 9 bases between them. The CDR3 region is CASSFGKANTEAFF. CDR3 in DNA: TGCGCCAGCAGCTTCGGGAAGGCGAACACTGAAGCTTTCTTT.

The chain links TRBV11-2 to TRBJ2-5, with a tentative D call TRBD1 (6 bases). The CDR3 totals 15 residues. Trimming cost V 3 bases and J 2 bases, with 13 bases left between them. The V gene's germline CDR1 is SGHAT and CDR2 FQNNGV. The CDR3 region has the DNA TGTGCCAGCAGCTTTAAACGTCAGGGGCAAGAGACCCAGTACTTC. This sequence encodes CASSFKRQGQETQYF. The full variable domain, in which reference TRBV11-2 and TRBJ2-5 provide the parts outside the CDR3, is EAGVAQSPRYKIIEKRQSVAFWCNPISGHATLYWYQQILGQGPKLLIQFQNNGVVDDSQLPKDRFSAERLKGVDSTLKIQPAKLEDSAVYLCASSFKRQGQETQYFGPGTRLLVL.

This chain's CDR3 is CASSIGTGKYTGELFF. The CDR3 DNA sequence: TGTGCCAGTAGTATCGGGACAGGGAAGTACACCGGGGAGCTGTTTTTT. This rearrangement joins TRBV19 to TRBJ2-2; TRBD1 agrees at 9 bases. CDR1 and CDR2 (germline): LNHDA, SQIVND (reference sequence). The trim removed 3 bases at V and 3 bases at J, leaving 5 bases unmatched. This CDR3 has 16 residues.

The chain links TRBV23-1 to TRBJ1-3; D gene ambiguous. TRBV23-1 carries the ORF label, with uncertain function. V lost 4 bases, J lost 1 base, and 8 bases lay in between. The CDR3 is 14 amino acids. DNA for the CDR3: TGCGCCAGCAGTCTTATGGAGTCTGGAAACACCATATATTTT. It translates to CASSLMESGNTIYF.

This clone is a singleton in its sample. The chain is built from TRBV30 and TRBJ2-7; TRBD1 matches 7 bases. There are 11 residues in the CDR3. Trimming at V came to 0 bases and at J to 8 bases, leaving 1 base not matched to a gene. CDR1 is GTSNPN, CDR2 SVGIG, per germline (reference sequence). The CDR3 DNA is TGTGCCTGGAGTGTAAGGGGGCAGCAGTACTTC. Translating it yields CAWSVRGQQYF.

The chain joins TRBV28 to TRBJ1-1, with D unclear. CDR3 length: 13 residues. Germline lookup yields CDR1 MDHEN and CDR2 SYDVKM. Trimming removed 3 bases at V and 7 bases at J, with 12 bases between. This CDR3 is CASSFRQLDEAFF. The DNA of the CDR3 is TGTGCCAGCAGTTTCCGGCAGCTAGATGAAGCTTTCTTT.

Regarding this clone: At the DNA level, this CDR3 is encoded by other sequences in the same sample as well. The chain is built from TRBV11-2 and TRBJ2-3; D gene unclear. The V and J ends lost 1 base and 6 bases respectively, with 5 bases between them. The CDR3 length is 12 residues. Germline lookup yields CDR1 SGHAT and CDR2 FQNNGV. CDR3 nucleotides: TGTGCCAGCAGCTTAGGTTCGGATACGCAGTATTTT. It specifies CASSLGSDTQYF. The full variable domain, in which reference TRBV11-2 and TRBJ2-3 provide the parts outside the CDR3, is EAGVAQSPRYKIIEKRQSVAFWCNPISGHATLYWYQQILGQGPKLLIQFQNNGVVDDSQLPKDRFSAERLKGVDSTLKIQPAKLEDSAVYLCASSLGSDTQYFGPGTRLTVL.

The genes are TRBV5-8 and TRBJ1-2; the D gene is possibly TRBD1 (5 bases). V lost 4 bases, J lost 8 bases, and 18 bases lay in between. CDR1 SGHTS and CDR2 YDEGEE come from the germline V gene. The CDR3 contains 14 residues. The CDR3 loop is CASSVNVGTAGYTF. The CDR3 bases are TGTGCCAGCAGCGTAAACGTAGGGACGGCCGGCTACACCTTC. Supplemented by reference TRBV5-8 and TRBJ1-2, the full variable domain reads EAGVTQSPTHLIKTRGQQATLRCSPISGHTSVYWYQQALGLGLQFLLWYDEGEERNRGNFPPRFSGRQFPNYSSELNVNALELEDSALYLCASSVNVGTAGYTFGSGTRLTVV.